Listed below are T cell receptor beta chains from one sample, sequenced in a study of CD8+ T cells in alopecia areata. Libraries were prepared by immunoSEQ multiplex PCR; TCRdb keeps only in-frame clonotypes and omits some of them. The sample holds approximately 59,000 clones; about 44% are singletons and the top ten take about a sixth. Sequencing was performed on CD8+ T cells sorted from blood, taken at week 0. The source of these receptors is a human donor with alopecia areata. Each CDR3 is given with its conserved first and last residue. Fields, in order: V gene, D gene, J gene, clone size, CDR3 DNA, CDR3 protein. D genes are given only for firm matches. A row's size may be missing; if present it is once, few, many or a size class.

TRBV5-6	NA	TRBJ2-2	NA	TGTGCCAGCAGCTGGGGGCCTTCCGGGGAGCTGTTTTTT	CASSWGPSGELFF
TRBV4-1	NA	TRBJ2-7	NA	TGCGCCAGCAGCCAAGAGGTGGGAGTCGTATTCGAGCAGTACTTC	CASSQEVGVVFEQYF
TRBV11-2	NA	TRBJ1-1	NA	TGTGCCAGCAGCCAAACGGAGGGGTTTGGAAGGGCTTTCTTT	CASSQTEGFGRAFF
TRBV21-1	NA	TRBJ2-1	few	TGTGCCAGCAGCAAAGTTGTGGACCGCTCCTACAATGAGCAGTTCTTC	CASSKVVDRSYNEQFF
TRBV7-2	NA	TRBJ1-2	NA	TGTGCCAGCAGCTTAGAGGCTGGGTACTATGGCTACACCTTC	CASSLEAGYYGYTF
TRBV29-1	NA	TRBJ2-5	NA	TGCAGCGTGGCCACTAGGGGGTTGTTTGAGACCCAGTACTTC	CSVATRGLFETQYF
TRBV15	NA	TRBJ2-2	few	TGTGCCACTAAAGGTCCGGCCGGGGAGCTGTTTTTT	CATKGPAGELFF
TRBV29-1	TRBD2	TRBJ2-2	few	TGCAGCGTTGTGCGGGAGGGCACCGGGGAGCTGTTTTTT	CSVVREGTGELFF
TRBV30	NA	TRBJ2-7	NA	TGTGCCTGGACAGGGGGCGGGAGGACCTACGAGCAGTACTTC	CAWTGGGRTYEQYF
TRBV5-5	NA	TRBJ2-1	few	TGTGCCAGCAGCTTCGAGACGCCGACCTACAATGAGCAGTTCTTC	CASSFETPTYNEQFF
TRBV6-5	NA	TRBJ2-7	NA	TGTGCCAGCAGTTACTCACGAGGCCACTACGAGCAGTACTTC	CASSYSRGHYEQYF
TRBV25-1	NA	TRBJ1-5	few	TGTGCCAGCACCTCATGGGGCGATCAGCCCCAGCATTTT	CASTSWGDQPQHF
TRBV13	NA	TRBJ1-1	once	TGTGCCAGCAGCTTAGGGCCCCCGGATGGAGCTTTCTTT	CASSLGPPDGAFF
TRBV9	TRBD2	TRBJ2-7	NA	TGTGCCAGCAGCGTACCTAGCGGAGAGGGGTCCTACGAGCAGTACTTC	CASSVPSGEGSYEQYF
TRBV7-9	NA	TRBJ1-1	few	TGTGCCAGCAGCTTATCAGGGAACACTGAAGCTTTCTTT	CASSLSGNTEAFF
TRBV4-1	TRBD2	TRBJ2-2	few	TGCGCCAGCAGCCTTCCACGGGCGGGGGGGCGCGGGGAGCTGTTTTTT	CASSLPRAGGRGELFF
TRBV28	NA	TRBJ2-2	few	TGTGCCAGCACCGACCGGGGGTTCGGGGAGCTGTTTTTT	CASTDRGFGELFF
TRBV6-5	NA	TRBJ2-1	medium-sized	TGTGCCAGCAGTTACACACGGGAAGGCAATGAGCAGTTCTTC	CASSYTREGNEQFF
TRBV7-9	NA	TRBJ1-1	NA	TGTGCCAGCAGCTTGGGCTCGCCTGAAGCTTTCTTT	CASSLGSPEAFF
TRBV7-9	TRBD2	TRBJ2-7	NA	TGTGCCAGCACCCGGCTAGCGGGAGGAGGCGAGCAGTACTTC	CASTRLAGGGEQYF
TRBV5-1	NA	TRBJ1-1	NA	TGCGCCAGCAGCTTACCGGGCCAGGTCAGCACTGAAGCTTTCTTT	CASSLPGQVSTEAFF
TRBV6-6	NA	TRBJ2-1	NA	TGTGCCAGCAGTTTTGGCCTAGGAGGTGGAGAGCAGTTCTTC	CASSFGLGGGEQFF
TRBV25-1	NA	TRBJ2-7	NA	TGTGCCAGCACCCAAGGAGGGGGAGGGCCTACCTACGAGCAGTACTTC	CASTQGGGGPTYEQYF
TRBV29-1	NA	TRBJ1-1	NA	TGCAGCGTTGCGGACGGGAGCCCTGAAGCTTTCTTT	CSVADGSPEAFF
TRBV5-1	TRBD2	TRBJ2-1	NA	TGCGCCAGCAGCTTGGAACTAGCGGGTGATGAGCAGTTCTTC	CASSLELAGDEQFF
TRBV29-1	NA	TRBJ2-1	once	TGCAGCGTAGAAACAGGGAGAGTCTACTACAATGAGCAGTTCTTC	CSVETGRVYYNEQFF
TRBV6-4	NA	TRBJ2-2	NA	TGTGCCAGCAGGGGTGAGGGTCCGAACACCGGGGAGCTGTTTTTT	CASRGEGPNTGELFF
TRBV4-1	NA	TRBJ2-3	NA	TGCGCCAGCAGCCTACCCCCCAAGGACCCACTCTCGCAGTATTTT	CASSLPPKDPLSQYF
TRBV18	NA	TRBJ1-2	few	TGTGCCAGCTCACCATCCAGGATGAGTAACTATGGCTACACCTTC	CASSPSRMSNYGYTF
TRBV29-1	NA	TRBJ2-1	NA	TGCAGCGTTGAATCCCCGAAGGGGTTCTGGGATGAGCAGTTCTTC	CSVESPKGFWDEQFF
TRBV29-1	NA	TRBJ2-1	NA	TGCAGCGTTGAAGATCTCAATGAGCAGTTCTTC	CSVEDLNEQFF
TRBV25-1	NA	TRBJ2-7	NA	TGTGCCAGCAGTGTCGGACCGGGACTTTCCTACGAGCAGTACTTC	CASSVGPGLSYEQYF
TRBV7-8	NA	TRBJ2-3	NA	TGTGCCAGCAGCCGCGGCTACCCAGCTAGCACAGATACGCAGTATTTT	CASSRGYPASTDTQYF
TRBV15	NA	TRBJ2-1	NA	TGTGCCACCAGCAGAGCAGTTTACAGGGAGCCCTACAATGAGCAGTTCTTC	CATSRAVYREPYNEQFF
TRBV4-1	NA	TRBJ2-4	NA	TGCGCCAGCAGCCAAGACCCCTTTCAGGGGTGGAACATTCAGTACTTC	CASSQDPFQGWNIQYF
TRBV7-8	NA	TRBJ2-1	NA	TGTGCCAGCAGCTTAGCGCACATGGGCAATGAGCAGTTCTTC	CASSLAHMGNEQFF
TRBV29-1	NA	TRBJ2-1	NA	TGCAGCGTTGACAAGGACTATGGATCCAATGAGCAGTTCTTC	CSVDKDYGSNEQFF
TRBV4-1	NA	TRBJ2-2	NA	TGCGCCAGCAGCCGCCGGACTGACCCGGGTGCCGGGGAGCTGTTTTTT	CASSRRTDPGAGELFF
TRBV30	NA	TRBJ1-2	NA	TGTGCCTGGAGTTGGGGTGGCTACACCTTC	CAWSWGGYTF
TRBV6-5	NA	TRBJ1-2	NA	TGTGCCAGCAGCTCGCCCTATGGCTACACCTTC	CASSSPYGYTF
TRBV7-9	TRBD1	TRBJ2-5	NA	TGTGCCAGCAGCTCCGAGGGGGCTCGGGAGACCCAGTACTTC	CASSSEGARETQYF
TRBV28	NA	TRBJ2-4	NA	TGTGCCAGCAGCCCCCTCGTGGCCAAAAACATTCAGTACTTC	CASSPLVAKNIQYF
TRBV30	NA	TRBJ2-1	NA	TGTGCCTGGAGCGGGTACGACTCCTACAATGAGCAGTTCTTC	CAWSGYDSYNEQFF
TRBV29-1	TRBD2	TRBJ2-7	few	TGCAGCGTGGCCAGCGGGAGGAGGAACGAGCAGTACTTC	CSVASGRRNEQYF
TRBV10-3	TRBD2	TRBJ2-1	few	TGTGCCATCAGGGGCGGGGAGGGAACTCACGTCCATGAGCAGTTCTTC	CAIRGGEGTHVHEQFF
TRBV6-5	NA	TRBJ2-1	NA	TGTGCCAGCAGTTACACAGGCGATGAGCAGTTCTTC	CASSYTGDEQFF
TRBV4-3	TRBD2	TRBJ2-3	NA	TGCGCCAGCAGCCTCCAAAGCGGGGGAAGGGATACGCAGTATTTT	CASSLQSGGRDTQYF
TRBV7-2	NA	TRBJ1-5	few	TGTGCCAGCAGCTTGCTTTGGGATCAGCCCCAGCATTTT	CASSLLWDQPQHF
TRBV19	NA	TRBJ1-2	NA	TGTGCCACCCGGGAGTTGAACTATGGCTACACCTTC	CATRELNYGYTF
TRBV29-1	NA	TRBJ1-1	NA	TGCAGCGTGGAAAACACTGAAGCTTTCTTT	CSVENTEAFF
TRBV5-4	NA	TRBJ2-6	few	TGTGCCAGCAGCTCGCAGGCGCAGGGGTTTTGGTCTGGGGCCAACGTCCTGACTTTC	CASSSQAQGFWSGANVLTF
TRBV5-1	NA	TRBJ2-7	few	TGCGCCAGCAGCTTCGGGCGGGCCTACGAGCAGTACTTC	CASSFGRAYEQYF
TRBV11-2	NA	TRBJ2-3	NA	TGTGCCAGCAGCTTAGAGTCCAGGGAAAGCACAGATACGCAGTATTTT	CASSLESRESTDTQYF